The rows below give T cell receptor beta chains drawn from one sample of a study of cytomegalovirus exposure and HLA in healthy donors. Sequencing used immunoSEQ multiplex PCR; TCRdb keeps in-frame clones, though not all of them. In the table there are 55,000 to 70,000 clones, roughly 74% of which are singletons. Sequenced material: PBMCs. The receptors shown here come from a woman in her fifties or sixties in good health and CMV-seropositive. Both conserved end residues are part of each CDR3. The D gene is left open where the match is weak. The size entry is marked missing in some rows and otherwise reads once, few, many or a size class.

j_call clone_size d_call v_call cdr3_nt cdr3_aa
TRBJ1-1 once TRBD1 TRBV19 TGTGCCAGTAGTATACTGGGACAGCCCCATGAAGCTTTCTTT CASSILGQPHEAFF
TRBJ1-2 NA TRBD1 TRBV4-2 TGTGCCAGCAGCCAAGAGTCCCGAGTGACAGGGGAGGGCTACACCTTC CASSQESRVTGEGYTF
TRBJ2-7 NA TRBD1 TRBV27 TGTGCCAGCAGTGTCCAGGGGGCTTACGAGCAGTACTTC CASSVQGAYEQYF
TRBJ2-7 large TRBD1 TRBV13 TGTGCCAGCAGCTTCCGGGACAGGGGATCCTACGAGCAGTACTTC CASSFRDRGSYEQYF
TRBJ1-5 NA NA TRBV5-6 TGTGCCAGCAGCAGCCGGGACACGGGTAGGCAGCCCCAGCATTTT CASSSRDTGRQPQHF
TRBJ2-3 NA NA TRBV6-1 TGTGCCAGCAGCCATACTAGATTAGATACGCAGTATTTT CASSHTRLDTQYF
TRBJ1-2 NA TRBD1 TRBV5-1 TGCGCCAGCAGCTTATTGGGACAGGGAAAAGATGGCTACACCTTC CASSLLGQGKDGYTF
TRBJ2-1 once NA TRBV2 TGTGCCAGCACGGGAACGAGGCCCTCCTCCGAGCAGTTCTTC CASTGTRPSSEQFF
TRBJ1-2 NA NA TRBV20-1 TGCAGTGCTTGGGGGGAGAATGGCTACACCTTC CSAWGENGYTF
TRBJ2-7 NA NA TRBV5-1 TGCGCCAGCAGCTTGAGAGTAGCCCCCGTTGAGCAGTACTTC CASSLRVAPVEQYF
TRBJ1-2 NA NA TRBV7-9 TGTGCCAGCAGCGCGACTGGATTTTATGGCGGTGGCTACACCTTC CASSATGFYGGGYTF
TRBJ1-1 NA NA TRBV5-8 TGTGCCAGCAGCCTCGCTCCGACTGGAGGCGCTGAAGCTTTCTTT CASSLAPTGGAEAFF
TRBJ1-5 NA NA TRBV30 TGTGCCTGGAGTGTAGGGGCAGGGGACAATCAGCCCCAGCATTTT CAWSVGAGDNQPQHF
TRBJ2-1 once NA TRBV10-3 TGTGCCATCAGTGAGTCGGGAGTAGGCTACAATGAGCAGTTCTTC CAISESGVGYNEQFF
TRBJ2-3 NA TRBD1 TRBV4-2 TGTGCCAGCAGCCAAGAAGGGGGCAGAAGGGATACGCAGTATTTT CASSQEGGRRDTQYF
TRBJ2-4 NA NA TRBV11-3 TGTGCCAGCACCCCCGGGGGACCGATAGCCAAAAACATTCAGTACTTC CASTPGGPIAKNIQYF
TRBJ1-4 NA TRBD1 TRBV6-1 TGTGCCACCAGGGGACAGCTTAATGAAAAACTGTTTTTT CATRGQLNEKLFF
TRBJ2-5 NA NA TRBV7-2 TGTGCCAGCAGCTTAGTAGTACTCAATCAAGAGACCCAGTACTTC CASSLVVLNQETQYF
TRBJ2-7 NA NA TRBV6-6 TGTGCCAGCAAATGGTCTAGCTCCTACGAGCAGTACTTC CASKWSSSYEQYF
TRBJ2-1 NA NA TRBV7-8 TGTGCCAGCAGCTTGAATACGGGAGTAGGGGATGAGCAGTTCTTC CASSLNTGVGDEQFF
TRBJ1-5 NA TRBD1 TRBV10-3 TGTGCCATCAGTGACTTAGGACAGGGGGCAATTCAGCCCCAGCATTTT CAISDLGQGAIQPQHF
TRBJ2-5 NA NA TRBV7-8 TGTGCCAGCAGCTTACGGGTCCCAAAGGCATCAGAGACCCAGTACTTC CASSLRVPKASETQYF
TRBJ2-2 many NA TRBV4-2 TGTGCCACAATGGGGAGCTCCGCGTCCGGGGAGCTGTTTTTT CATMGSSASGELFF
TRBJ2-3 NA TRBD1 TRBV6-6 TGTGCCAGCAAAGGGACAGTGGGGGATAGCACAGATACGCAGTATTTT CASKGTVGDSTDTQYF
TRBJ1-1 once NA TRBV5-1 TGCGCCAGCAGCTTGGGGACACTTATGGACACTGAAGCTTTCTTT CASSLGTLMDTEAFF
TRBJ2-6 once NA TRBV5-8 TGTGCCAGCAGCTTATGGGGCGGTGCTGGGGCCAACGTCCTGACTTTC CASSLWGGAGANVLTF
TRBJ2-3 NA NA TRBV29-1 TGCAGCGTTGACAGTATAAGGAGGGTAGATACGCAGTATTTT CSVDSIRRVDTQYF
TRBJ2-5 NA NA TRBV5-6 TGTGCCAGCAGCTGGGCGGGGGCGGGGGAGACCCAGTACTTC CASSWAGAGETQYF
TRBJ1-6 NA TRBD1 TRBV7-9 TGTGCCAGCAGCCCAGGACAGGGGGTGTACTCACCCCTCCACTTT CASSPGQGVYSPLHF